The 3 T cell receptor beta chains below come from one sample, sequenced in a study of PD-L1 blockade in urothelial cancer (dated by TCRdb to 2017 to 2019). Libraries were built with the immunoSEQ multiplex PCR assay. Entries here come from immuneACCESS through TCRdb and include only in-frame sequences with V and J called. Some clones fail to appear in such tables; in the studies checked, an unresolved V gene covers under half of the shortfall, and the cause of the remainder is unknown. For this sample there are roughly 36,000 clones; approximately 90% appear just once. The top ten clones comprise approximately 1.9% of the sample. Material: PBMCs, obtained around atezolizumab (anti-PD-L1) treatment. The receptors derive from a man between 60 and 70 years old with urothelial cancer.

The gene calls are TRBV10-3 and TRBJ2-5; 8 nucleotides agree with TRBD2. J gave up 5 bases and V 10 bases, and 12 bases lay outside the gene matches. There are 14 residues in the CDR3. Germline V gene sequence: CDR1 ENHRY, CDR2 SYGVKD. CDR3 bases: TGTGCCACCCGACCCGGGACTAGTGGGGAGACCCAGTACTTC. Its protein product is CATRPGTSGETQYF.

The chain couples TRBV7-8 to TRBJ2-1; possible D gene TRBD2, 6 bases. V was shortened by 5 bases and J by 5 bases, with 13 bases between the two germline ends. Germline-derived CDR1 and CDR2 are SGHVS and FQNEAQ. CDR3 size: 14 residues. The CDR3 sequence is CASSIPGLHNEQFF. Written as DNA, the CDR3 is TGTGCCAGCAGCATCCCGGGACTCCACAATGAGCAGTTCTTC.

The CDR3 here is CASSQFGTTYEQYF. DNA of the CDR3: TGTGCCAGCAGCCAATTCGGTACCACCTACGAGCAGTACTTC. This chain joins TRBV16 and TRBJ2-7; D is undetermined. Germline assignment: CDR1 KGHSY and CDR2 FQNENV. V lost 1 base and J lost 2, with 9 bases in between. The CDR3 is made up of 14 amino acids.